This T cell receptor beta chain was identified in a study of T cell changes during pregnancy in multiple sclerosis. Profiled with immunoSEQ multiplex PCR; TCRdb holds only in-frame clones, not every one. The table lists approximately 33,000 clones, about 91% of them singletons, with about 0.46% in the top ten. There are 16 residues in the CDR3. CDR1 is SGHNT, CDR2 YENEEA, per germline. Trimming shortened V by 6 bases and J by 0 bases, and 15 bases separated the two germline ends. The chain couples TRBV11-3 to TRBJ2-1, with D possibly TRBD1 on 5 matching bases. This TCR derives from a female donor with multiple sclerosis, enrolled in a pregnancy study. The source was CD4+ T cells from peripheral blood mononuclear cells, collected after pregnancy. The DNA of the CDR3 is TGTGCCAGCAGTCCAAGGGGTCCCCTCTCCTACAATGAGCAGTTCTTC. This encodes CASSPRGPLSYNEQFF. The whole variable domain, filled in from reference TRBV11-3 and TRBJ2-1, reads EAGVVQSPRYKIIEKKQPVAFWCNPISGHNTLYWYLQNLGQGPELLIRYENEEAVDDSQLPKDRFSAERLKGVDSTLKIQPAELGDSAVYLCASSPRGPLSYNEQFFGPGTRLTVL.